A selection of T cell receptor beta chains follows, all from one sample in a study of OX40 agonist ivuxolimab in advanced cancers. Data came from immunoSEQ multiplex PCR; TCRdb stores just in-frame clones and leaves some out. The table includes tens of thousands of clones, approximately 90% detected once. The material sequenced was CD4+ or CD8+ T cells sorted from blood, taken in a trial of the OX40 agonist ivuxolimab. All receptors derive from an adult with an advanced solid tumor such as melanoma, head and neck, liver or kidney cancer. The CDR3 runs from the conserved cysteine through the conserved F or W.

CASSVTKGETYGYTF	TRBJ1-2	TRBV2
CASSLRGLARSAETQYF	TRBJ2-5	TRBV28
CATIVGGLAGGFEQFF	TRBJ2-1	TRBV7-9
CASSLVEGLSNEQFF	TRBJ2-1	TRBV7-2
CASSGTGQIAGEKLFF	TRBJ1-4	TRBV7-2
CASHDSGTLNQPQHF	TRBJ1-5	TRBV6-1
CASSVSGTSGASAYNEQFF	TRBJ2-1	TRBV9
CASSPSSDSEAFF	TRBJ1-1	TRBV18
CASSLGPGLAGDADTQYF	TRBJ2-3	TRBV13
CASSSVGGTSGRTEQYF	.	TRBV2
CASSNGGGTGELFF	TRBJ2-2	TRBV28
CASSDLGAPSTDTQYF	TRBJ2-3	TRBV10-2
CAWGQGFDTGELFF	TRBJ2-2	TRBV30
CASRLQGSGNTIYF	TRBJ1-3	TRBV28
CASSLVGMTGAPNYGYTF	TRBJ1-2	TRBV5-8
CATSGSALTGELFF	TRBJ2-2	TRBV15
CAISERQAPYYGYTF	TRBJ1-2	TRBV10-3
CASGTSGTDTQYF	TRBJ2-3	TRBV7-9
CASSIEAATAYNEQFF	TRBJ2-1	TRBV19
CASSPLRGQGHTGELFF	TRBJ2-2	TRBV7-3
CASSPQGFQETQYF	TRBJ2-5	TRBV18
CASSPRRTQETQYF	TRBJ2-5	TRBV7-8
CASSVDFQGLQYF	TRBJ2-4	TRBV9
CASSASRSTDTQYF	TRBJ2-3	TRBV11-3
CASSEAGLQADTQYF	TRBJ2-3	TRBV2
CASSFLETQYF	TRBJ2-5	TRBV28
CASSPSGGNEQFF	TRBJ2-1	TRBV7-3
CASSLGLGIELFF	TRBJ2-2	TRBV7-9